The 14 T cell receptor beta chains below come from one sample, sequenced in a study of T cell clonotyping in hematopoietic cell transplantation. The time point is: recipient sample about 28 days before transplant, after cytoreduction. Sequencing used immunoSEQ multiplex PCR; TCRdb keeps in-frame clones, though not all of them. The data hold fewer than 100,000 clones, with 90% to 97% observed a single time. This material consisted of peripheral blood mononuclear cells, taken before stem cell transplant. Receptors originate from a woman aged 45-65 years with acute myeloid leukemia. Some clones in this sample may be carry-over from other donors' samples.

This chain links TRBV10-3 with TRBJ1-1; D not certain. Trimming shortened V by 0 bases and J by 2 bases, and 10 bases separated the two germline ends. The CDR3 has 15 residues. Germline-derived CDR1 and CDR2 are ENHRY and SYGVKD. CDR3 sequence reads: CAISESSAANTEAFF. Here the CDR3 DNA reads TGTGCCATCAGTGAGTCGTCCGCTGCCAACACTGAAGCTTTCTTT.

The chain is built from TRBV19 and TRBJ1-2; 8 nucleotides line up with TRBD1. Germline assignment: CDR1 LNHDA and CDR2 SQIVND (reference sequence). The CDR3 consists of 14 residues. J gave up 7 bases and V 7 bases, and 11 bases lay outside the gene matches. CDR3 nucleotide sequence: TGTGCCAGTACCCCAGACAGGGGATATGCTGGCTACACCTTC. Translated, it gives CASTPDRGYAGYTF.

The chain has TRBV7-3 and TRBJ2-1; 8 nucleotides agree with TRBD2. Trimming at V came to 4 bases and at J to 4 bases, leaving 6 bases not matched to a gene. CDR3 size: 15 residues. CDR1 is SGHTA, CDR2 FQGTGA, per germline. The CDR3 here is CASSSAGGVYNEQFF. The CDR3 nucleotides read TGTGCCAGCAGCTCTGCCGGGGGGGTTTACAATGAGCAGTTCTTC.

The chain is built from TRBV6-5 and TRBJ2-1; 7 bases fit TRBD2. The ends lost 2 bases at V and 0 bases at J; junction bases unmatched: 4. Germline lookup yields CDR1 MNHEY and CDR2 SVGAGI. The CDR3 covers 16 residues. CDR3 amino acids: CASSYGAGSSYNEQFF. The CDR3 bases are TGTGCCAGCAGTTACGGAGCGGGGAGCTCCTACAATGAGCAGTTCTTC.

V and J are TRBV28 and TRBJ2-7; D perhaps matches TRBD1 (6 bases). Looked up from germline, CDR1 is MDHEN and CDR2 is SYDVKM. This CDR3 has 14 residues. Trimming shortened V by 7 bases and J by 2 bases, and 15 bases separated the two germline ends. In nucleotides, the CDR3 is TGTGCCAGCACCCAAGCACAGGGAGCCTACGAGCAGTACTTC. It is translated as CASTQAQGAYEQYF. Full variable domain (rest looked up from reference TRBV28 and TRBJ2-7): DVKVTQSSRYLVKRTGEKVFLECVQDMDHENMFWYRQDPGLGLRLIYFSYDVKMKEKGDIPEGYSVSREKKERFSLILESASTNQTSMYLCASTQAQGAYEQYFGPGTRLTVT.

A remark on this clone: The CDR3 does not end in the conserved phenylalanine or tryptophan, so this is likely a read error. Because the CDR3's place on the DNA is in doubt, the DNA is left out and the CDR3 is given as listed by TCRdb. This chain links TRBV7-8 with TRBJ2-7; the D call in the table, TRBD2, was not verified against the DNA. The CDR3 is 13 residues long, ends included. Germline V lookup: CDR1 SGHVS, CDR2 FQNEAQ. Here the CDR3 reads CASSPPGGSAFVI.

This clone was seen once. The CDR3 protein is CASFGAPYYEQYF. DNA for the CDR3: TGTGCCAGCTTTGGGGCACCCTACTACGAGCAGTACTTC. The chain joins TRBV5-6 to TRBJ2-7; D may be TRBD1 (5 bases). V shed 7 bases and J shed 3 bases, with 14 bases lying between them. Germline CDR1 and CDR2: SGHDT and YYEEEE. CDR3 length equals 13 residues.

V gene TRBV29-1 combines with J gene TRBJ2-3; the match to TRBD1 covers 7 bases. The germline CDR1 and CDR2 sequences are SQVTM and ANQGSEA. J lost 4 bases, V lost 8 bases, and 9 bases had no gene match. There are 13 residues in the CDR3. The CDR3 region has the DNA TGCAGCACCCTGACAGGGTCGGCAGATACGCAGTATTTT. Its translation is CSTLTGSADTQYF.

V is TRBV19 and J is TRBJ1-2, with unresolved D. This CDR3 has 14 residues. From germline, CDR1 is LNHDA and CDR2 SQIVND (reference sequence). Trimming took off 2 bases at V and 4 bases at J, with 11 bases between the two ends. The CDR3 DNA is TGTGCCAGTAGTATATCCGGGGTAACCTATGGCTACACCTTC. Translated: CASSISGVTYGYTF.

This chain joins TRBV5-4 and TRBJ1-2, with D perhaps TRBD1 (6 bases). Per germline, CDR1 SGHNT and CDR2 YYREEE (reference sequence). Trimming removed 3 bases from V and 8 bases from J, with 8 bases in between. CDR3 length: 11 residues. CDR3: CASSSGDGYTF. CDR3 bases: TGTGCCAGCAGCTCAGGGGACGGCTACACCTTC.

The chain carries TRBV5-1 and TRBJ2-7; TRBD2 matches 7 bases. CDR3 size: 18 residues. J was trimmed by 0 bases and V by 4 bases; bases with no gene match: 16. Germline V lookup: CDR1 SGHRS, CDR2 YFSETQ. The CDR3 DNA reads TGCGCCAGCAGCCCGACTTATACCGGACTAGGAGGCTCCTACGAGCAGTACTTC. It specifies CASSPTYTGLGGSYEQYF.

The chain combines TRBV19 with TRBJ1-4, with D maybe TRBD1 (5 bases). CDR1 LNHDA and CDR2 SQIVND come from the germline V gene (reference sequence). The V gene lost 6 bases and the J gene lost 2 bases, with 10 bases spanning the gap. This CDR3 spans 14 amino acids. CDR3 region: CASSPGTTNEKLFF. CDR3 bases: TGTGCCAGTAGCCCCGGGACTACTAATGAAAAACTGTTTTTT. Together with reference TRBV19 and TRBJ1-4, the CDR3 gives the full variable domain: DGGITQSPKYLFRKEGQNVTLSCEQNLNHDAMYWYRQDPGQGLRLIYYSQIVNDFQKGDIAEGYSVSREKKESFPLTVTSAQKNPTAFYLCASSPGTTNEKLFFGSGTQLSVL.

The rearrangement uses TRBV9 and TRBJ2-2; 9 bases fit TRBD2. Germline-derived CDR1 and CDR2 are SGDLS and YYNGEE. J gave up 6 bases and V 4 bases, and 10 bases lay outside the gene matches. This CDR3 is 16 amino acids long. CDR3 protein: CASSLREAGGPGELFF. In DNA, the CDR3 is TGTGCCAGCAGCCTCAGGGAGGCGGGAGGGCCCGGGGAGCTGTTTTTT.

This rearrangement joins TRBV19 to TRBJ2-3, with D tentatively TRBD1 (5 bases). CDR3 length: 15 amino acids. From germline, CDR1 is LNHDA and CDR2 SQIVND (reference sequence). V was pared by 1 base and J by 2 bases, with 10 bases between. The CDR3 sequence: CASSIGQYPTDTQYF. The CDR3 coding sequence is TGTGCCAGTAGTATAGGACAGTACCCCACAGATACGCAGTATTTT.